This TCR beta chain was recorded in a study of blood T cell repertoires in COVID-19. Study-wide background: Nucleic acid was either cDNA or gDNA, and it came from T cells, B-cell-depleted T cells, or PBMCs.

Original analysis: From reference gene primer amplification, estimates of nucleated cell counts were derived. Here immunoSEQ multiplex PCR was the method, and the copy in TCRdb shows in-frame clones only, minus some. From that table come the V and J calls and clone size; the DNA was used to work out D and trimming. Here the sample spans 220,000 or so clones, 80% to 90% being singletons. Living in 25 or so US areas, the participants were between about 18 and 100 years of age. Cohort assignment relied on participant-reported clinical history. CDR1 and CDR2 from the germline V gene are SGHRS and YFSETQ. There are 15 residues in the CDR3. V was clipped by 4 bases and J by 6 bases; unmatched bases: 5.

The gene calls are TRBV5-1 and TRBJ2-1; TRBD2 matches 12 bases. Specimen: PBMCs or T cells enriched from blood (not recorded which). The receptor was isolated from a young woman in a cohort exposed to, infected with or recovered from COVID-19 (not recorded which). The CDR3 region has the DNA TGCGCCAGCAGCCCCCTAGCGGGGGGGGTCAATGAGCAGTTCTTC. Protein: CASSPLAGGVNEQFF. Together with reference TRBV5-1 and TRBJ2-1, the CDR3 gives the full variable domain: KAGVTQTPRYLIKTRGQQVTLSCSPISGHRSVSWYQQTPGQGLQFLFEYFSETQRNKGNFPGRFSGRQFSNSRSEMNVSTLELGDSALYLCASSPLAGGVNEQFFGPGTRLTVL.